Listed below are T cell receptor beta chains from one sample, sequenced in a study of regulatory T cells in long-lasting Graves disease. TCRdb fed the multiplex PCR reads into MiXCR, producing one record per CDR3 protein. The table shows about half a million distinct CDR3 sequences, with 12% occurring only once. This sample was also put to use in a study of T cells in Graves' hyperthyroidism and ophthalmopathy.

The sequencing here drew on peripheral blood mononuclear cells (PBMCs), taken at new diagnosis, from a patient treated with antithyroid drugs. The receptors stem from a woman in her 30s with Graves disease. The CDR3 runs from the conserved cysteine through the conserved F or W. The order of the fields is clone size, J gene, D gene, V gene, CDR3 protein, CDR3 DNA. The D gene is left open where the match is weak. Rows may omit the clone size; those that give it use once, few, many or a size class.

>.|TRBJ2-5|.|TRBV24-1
CATSDFQTQYF
TGTGCCACCAGTGATTTTCAGACCCAGTACTTC
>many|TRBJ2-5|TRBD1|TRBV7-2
CASSYDRGRETQYF
TGTGCCAGCAGCTACGACAGGGGGAGAGAGACCCAGTACTTC
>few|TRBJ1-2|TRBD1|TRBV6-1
CASRPFPPLKTGNIGYGYTF
TGTGCCAGCAGACCCTTTCCCCCTTTAAAGACAGGGAACATCGGCTATGGCTACACCTTC
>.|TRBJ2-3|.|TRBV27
CASSSLQGTDTQYF
TGTGCCAGCAGTTCGTTACAGGGCACAGATACGCAGTATTTT
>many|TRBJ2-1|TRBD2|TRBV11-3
CASSKLAGAEGEQFF
TGTGCCAGCAGCAAACTAGCGGGAGCGGAGGGTGAGCAGTTCTTC
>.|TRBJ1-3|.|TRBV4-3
CASSQEWKGNTIYF
TGCGCCAGCAGCCAAGAGTGGAAGGGAAACACCATATATTTT
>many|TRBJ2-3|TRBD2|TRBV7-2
CASSLALAGADTQYF
TGTGCCAGCAGCTTAGCACTAGCGGGAGCAGATACGCAGTATTTT
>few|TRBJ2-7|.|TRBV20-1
CSASNPYEQYF
TGCAGTGCCTCAAACCCCTACGAGCAGTACTTC
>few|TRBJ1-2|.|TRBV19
CASSNYGYTF
TGTGCCAGTAGTAACTATGGCTACACCTTC
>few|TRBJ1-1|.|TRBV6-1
CASILMAENTEAFF
TGTGCCAGCATCCTTATGGCAGAAAACACTGAAGCTTTCTTT
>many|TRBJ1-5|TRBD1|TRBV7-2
CASSLAIHRTGGRQPQHF
TGTGCCAGCAGCTTAGCTATACATAGGACAGGGGGAAGACAGCCCCAGCATTTT
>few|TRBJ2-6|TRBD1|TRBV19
CASRRGQGVSGANVLTF
TGTGCCAGCAGGAGGGGACAGGGAGTATCTGGGGCCAACGTCCTGACTTTC
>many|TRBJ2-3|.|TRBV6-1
CAIRIRDTQYF
TGTGCCATCAGGATTCGGGATACGCAGTATTTT
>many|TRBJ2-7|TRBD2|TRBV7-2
CASSFSSGLAGGPLYEQYF
TGTGCCAGCAGCTTCTCGTCGGGACTAGCGGGAGGGCCTCTTTACGAGCAGTACTTC
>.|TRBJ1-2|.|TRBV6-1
CASSDRHYGYTF
TGTGCCAGCAGTGACAGGCACTATGGCTACACCTTC
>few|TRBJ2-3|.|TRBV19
CASSLLDTNTDTQYF
TGTGCCAGTAGTTTGTTAGACACCAACACAGATACGCAGTATTTT
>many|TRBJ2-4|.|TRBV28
CASSEREVIQYF
TGTGCCAGCAGTGAGAGGGAGGTCATTCAGTACTTC
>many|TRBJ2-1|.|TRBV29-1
CSVERGTAGGEGFF
TGCAGCGTTGAAAGGGGAACGGCCGGAGGAGAGGGGTTCTTC
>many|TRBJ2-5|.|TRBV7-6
CASSFAGAETQYF
TGTGCCAGCAGCTTTGCAGGGGCCGAGACCCAGTACTTC
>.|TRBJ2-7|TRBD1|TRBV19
CASSAGTGASYEQYF
TGTGCCAGTAGTGCGGGGACAGGAGCCTCCTACGAGCAGTACTTC
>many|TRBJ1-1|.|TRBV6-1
CASSRKLGSVRAFF
TGTGCCAGCAGTCGAAAGCTCGGGAGCGTGAGAGCTTTCTTT